This T cell receptor beta chain originates from a study of beta chain features in type 1 diabetes. TCRB transcripts that were expressed got sequenced, as all of the isolated RNA had been reverse transcribed. Reads from naive, central memory and regulatory T cell samples averaged around 4 million. Repertoires were generated with immunoSEQ multiplex PCR, while TCRdb's copy carries only in-frame clones and drops some. The table has fewer than 200,000 clones, 13% seen once. For this clone: Its target is not known.

Study findings and constraints: There was a moderate but significant shortening of TCRB CDR3s in all four CD4+ subsets of Type 1 diabetes patients. Individuals with type 1 diabetes displayed fewer insertions and more deletions at VDJ junctions. Cells with high TCR expression could be over-represented when cDNA is sequenced.

The CDR3 has 13 residues. From germline, CDR1 is SGHVS and CDR2 FQNEAQ. J was trimmed by 7 bases and V by 5 bases; bases with no gene match: 7. This TCR derives from a woman aged 18-29 years in good health. The chain combines TRBV7-8 with TRBJ1-1; 7 bases agree with TRBD1. Source material: central memory CD4+ T cells from blood. The DNA for the CDR3 is TGTGCCAGCAGCAAAGGACAGGAAAATGAAGCTTTCTTT. Translation gives CASSKGQENEAFF.